This is a list of T cell receptor beta chains from one sample in a study of cytomegalovirus exposure and HLA in healthy donors. Using immunoSEQ multiplex PCR, the repertoire was profiled, and TCRdb retains in-frame clones only, with some absent. This sample has approximately 150,000 clones; approximately 80% occur once, and the top ten carry 2% to 3%. Material: PBMCs. Receptor source: a woman aged 18-35 years in good health and CMV-seropositive. CDR3s include the opening cysteine and the closing phenylalanine or tryptophan. A D gene is named only where the DNA matches it firmly. Not every row has a clone size; where given, it reads once, few, many or a size class.

V,size,J,D,CDR3,DNA
TRBV5-4,.,TRBJ2-7,.,CASNPDNSYEQYF,TGTGCCAGCAACCCCGACAACTCCTACGAGCAGTACTTC
TRBV4-2,.,TRBJ1-1,.,CASSQVGGLPEAFF,TGTGCCAGCAGCCAAGTCGGGGGTCTTCCTGAAGCTTTCTTT
TRBV6-1,.,TRBJ1-1,.,CASSEGWGLWDTEAFF,TGTGCCAGCAGTGAAGGATGGGGGCTCTGGGACACTGAAGCTTTCTTT
TRBV6-5,.,TRBJ2-5,TRBD1,CASSYSDRGLETQYF,TGTGCCAGCAGTTACTCAGACAGGGGATTAGAGACCCAGTACTTC
TRBV2,.,TRBJ1-1,TRBD1,CATQTGGGEAFF,TGTGCCACCCAGACAGGGGGCGGAGAAGCTTTCTTT
TRBV5-1,.,TRBJ2-1,.,CASSRDRSSYNEQFF,TGCGCCAGCAGCAGAGACAGGAGCTCCTACAATGAGCAGTTCTTC
TRBV6-1,.,TRBJ2-7,TRBD1,CASRAGQGYEQYF,TGTGCCAGCAGGGCGGGACAGGGCTACGAGCAGTACTTC
TRBV5-6,few,TRBJ1-6,TRBD1,CASSADRDSPLHF,TGTGCCAGCAGCGCGGACAGGGATTCACCCCTCCACTTT
TRBV18,.,TRBJ1-4,TRBD1,CASSPTNRGNEKLFF,TGTGCCAGCTCACCAACTAACAGGGGTAACGAAAAACTGTTTTTT
TRBV6-5,.,TRBJ2-1,.,CASSYSMARFDEQFF,TGTGCCAGCAGTTACTCGATGGCTAGGTTCGATGAGCAGTTCTTC
TRBV5-6,few,TRBJ1-6,TRBD1,CASSLRDRVDF,TGTGCCAGCAGCTTACGGGACAGGGTTGACTTT
TRBV4-2,.,TRBJ2-1,.,CASSLLQAQQFF,TGTGCCAGCAGCTTGCTGCAGGCCCAGCAGTTCTTC
TRBV6-1,.,TRBJ1-4,TRBD1,CASSDPGQGRLNEKLFF,TGTGCCAGCAGTGATCCGGGACAGGGGCGTCTTAATGAAAAACTGTTTTTT
TRBV4-1,.,TRBJ2-1,TRBD1,CASSPPGGLHNEQFF,TGCGCCAGCAGCCCGCCAGGGGGCCTCCACAATGAGCAGTTCTTC
TRBV6-1,.,TRBJ2-3,TRBD1,CASLRLTGSTDTQYF,TGTGCCAGCCTGAGATTGACAGGGAGCACAGATACGCAGTATTTT
TRBV6-5,.,TRBJ1-1,.,CASSYQQENTEAFF,TGTGCCAGCAGTTACCAACAAGAGAACACTGAAGCTTTCTTT
TRBV19,.,TRBJ2-5,.,CASSMGLRIADETQYF,TGTGCCAGTAGTATGGGGCTTAGGATAGCGGACGAGACCCAGTACTTC
TRBV28,.,TRBJ2-5,TRBD1,CASSFPAGTGLETQYF,TGTGCCAGCAGTTTCCCCGCCGGGACAGGGTTGGAGACCCAGTACTTC
TRBV7-8,few,TRBJ2-5,TRBD1,CASGPNSGAGTGRRKTQYF,TGTGCCAGCGGGCCAAACAGTGGAGCCGGGACAGGGAGGAGAAAGACCCAGTACTTC
TRBV14,.,TRBJ1-6,TRBD1,CASSQRTGAGSPLHF,TGTGCCAGCAGCCAAAGGACAGGGGCCGGGTCACCCCTCCACTTT
TRBV11-2,.,TRBJ1-1,TRBD1,CASSLDRGRFTEAFF,TGTGCCAGCAGCTTGGACAGGGGGCGATTTACTGAAGCTTTCTTT
TRBV2,.,TRBJ2-7,.,CASSGQFPIF,TGTGCCAGCAGCGGACAGTTTCCAATCTTC
TRBV29-1,.,TRBJ1-4,.,CSVEDGGGKLFF,TGCAGCGTTGAAGATGGCGGAGGGAAGCTGTTTTTT
TRBV5-8,.,TRBJ2-7,.,CASSLPTYSGEQYF,TGTGCCAGCAGCTTGCCCACTTATAGTGGCGAGCAGTACTTC
TRBV7-2,.,TRBJ1-5,.,CASSLIWARNQPQHF,TGTGCCAGCAGCTTAATCTGGGCCAGGAATCAGCCCCAGCATTTT
TRBV4-1,once,TRBJ2-7,.,CASSQDKPPYEQYF,TGCGCCAGCAGCCAAGATAAGCCCCCGTATGAGCAGTACTTC
TRBV5-1,.,TRBJ2-6,.,CASSLEGGSSGANVLTF,TGCGCCAGCAGCTTGGAGGGGGGGAGCTCTGGGGCCAACGTCCTGACTTTC
TRBV29-1,.,TRBJ2-3,TRBD1,CSVRQGGTDTQYF,TGCAGCGTTCGACAGGGGGGCACAGATACGCAGTATTTT
TRBV5-1,.,TRBJ2-7,.,CASSFVGANYEQYF,TGCGCCAGCAGCTTTGTGGGGGCGAACTACGAGCAGTACTTC
TRBV2,.,TRBJ2-2,TRBD1,CASNPTGSGELFF,TGTGCCAGCAACCCGACAGGGTCCGGGGAGCTGTTTTTT
TRBV27,.,TRBJ2-3,TRBD2,CASSRTSGASTDTQYF,TGTGCCAGCAGTAGGACTAGCGGGGCTAGCACAGATACGCAGTATTTT
TRBV19,few,TRBJ1-6,TRBD1,CASSGQGLSPLHF,TGTGCATCCTCGGGACAGGGTCTTTCACCCCTCCACTTT
TRBV6-4,.,TRBJ2-7,.,CASSASGTTEQYF,TGTGCCAGCAGTGCATCGGGAACAACCGAGCAGTACTTC
TRBV5-8,.,TRBJ1-4,TRBD1,CASSPGQGSEKLFF,TGTGCCAGCAGCCCTGGACAGGGGAGCGAAAAACTGTTTTTT
TRBV10-1,once,TRBJ2-7,TRBD1,CASSESGQGSYEQYF,TGCGCCAGCAGTGAGTCAGGACAGGGGTCCTACGAGCAGTACTTC
TRBV10-3,few,TRBJ1-2,TRBD1,CATGTGGDGYTF,TGTGCCACCGGGACAGGGGGAGACGGCTACACCTTC
TRBV11-2,.,TRBJ1-1,TRBD1,CASSPRTGLNTEAFF,TGTGCCAGCAGCCCTCGGACAGGCCTAAACACTGAAGCTTTCTTT
TRBV2,.,TRBJ2-1,.,CASSENPGYNEQFF,TGTGCCAGCAGTGAAAACCCAGGTTACAATGAGCAGTTCTTC
TRBV9,few,TRBJ1-5,TRBD1,CASSVGDRSNQPQHF,TGTGCCAGCAGCGTAGGGGACAGATCTAATCAGCCCCAGCATTTT
TRBV27,.,TRBJ1-1,.,CASSKRWDSLVAFF,TGTGCCAGCAGTAAGCGATGGGACTCCCTCGTCGCTTTCTTT